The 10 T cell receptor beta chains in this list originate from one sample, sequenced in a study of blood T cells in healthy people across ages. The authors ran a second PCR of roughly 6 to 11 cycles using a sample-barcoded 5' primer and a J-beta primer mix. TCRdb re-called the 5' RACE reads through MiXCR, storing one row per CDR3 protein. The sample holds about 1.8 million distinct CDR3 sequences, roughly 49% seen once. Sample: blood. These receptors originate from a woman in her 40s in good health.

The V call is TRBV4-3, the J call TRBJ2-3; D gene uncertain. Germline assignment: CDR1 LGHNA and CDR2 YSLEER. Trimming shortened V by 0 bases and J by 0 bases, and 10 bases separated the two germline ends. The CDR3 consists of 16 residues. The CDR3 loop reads CASSQDTVSSTDTQYF. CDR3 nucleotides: TGCGCCAGCAGCCAAGACACGGTATCTAGCACAGATACGCAGTATTTT.

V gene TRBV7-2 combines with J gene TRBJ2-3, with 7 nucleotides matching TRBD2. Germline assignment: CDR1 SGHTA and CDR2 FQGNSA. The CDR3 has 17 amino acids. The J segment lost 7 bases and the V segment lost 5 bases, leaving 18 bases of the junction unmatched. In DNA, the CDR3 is TGTGCCAGCAGCCCCGGTGGGAGCGGGAAGAAGAGGTATACGCAGTATTTT. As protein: CASSPGGSGKKRYTQYF.

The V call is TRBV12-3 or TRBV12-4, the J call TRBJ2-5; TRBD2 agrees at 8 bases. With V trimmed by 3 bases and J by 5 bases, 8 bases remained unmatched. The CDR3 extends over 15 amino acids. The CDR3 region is CASSFAGGAGETQYF. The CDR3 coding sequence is TGTGCCAGCAGTTTCGCCGGGGGGGCCGGGGAGACCCAGTACTTC.

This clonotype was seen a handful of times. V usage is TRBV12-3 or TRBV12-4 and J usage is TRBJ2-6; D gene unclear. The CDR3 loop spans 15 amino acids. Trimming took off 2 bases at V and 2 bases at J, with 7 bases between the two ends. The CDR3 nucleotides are TGTGCCAGCAGTTTATCCCCCGCTGGGGCCAACGTCCTGACTTTC. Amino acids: CASSLSPAGANVLTF.

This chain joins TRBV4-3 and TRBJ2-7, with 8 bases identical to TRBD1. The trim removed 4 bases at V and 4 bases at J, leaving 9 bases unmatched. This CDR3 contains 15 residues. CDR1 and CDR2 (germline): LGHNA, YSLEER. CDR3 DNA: TGCGCCAGCAGCCTGGGACAGGCATTGGGGTACGAGCAGTACTTC. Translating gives CASSLGQALGYEQYF.

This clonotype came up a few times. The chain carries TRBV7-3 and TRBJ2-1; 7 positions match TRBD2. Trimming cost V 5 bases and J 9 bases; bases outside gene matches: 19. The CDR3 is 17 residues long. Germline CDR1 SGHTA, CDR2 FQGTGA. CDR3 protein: CASSENLGLGRSVEQFF. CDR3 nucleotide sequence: TGTGCCAGCAGCGAAAACCTTGGACTAGGGAGATCAGTTGAGCAGTTCTTC.

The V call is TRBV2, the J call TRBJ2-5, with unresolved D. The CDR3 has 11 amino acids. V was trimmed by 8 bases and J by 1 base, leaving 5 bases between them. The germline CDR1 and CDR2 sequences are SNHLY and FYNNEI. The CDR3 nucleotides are TGTGCCAGCGGAGTCCAAGAGACCCAGTACTTC. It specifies CASGVQETQYF.

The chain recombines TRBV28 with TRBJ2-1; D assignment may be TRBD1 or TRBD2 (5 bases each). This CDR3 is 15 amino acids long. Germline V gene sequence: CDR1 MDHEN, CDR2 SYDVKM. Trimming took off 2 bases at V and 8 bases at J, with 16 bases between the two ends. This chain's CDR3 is CASSLEGRDLDEQFF. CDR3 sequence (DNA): TGTGCCAGCAGTTTAGAGGGCAGGGATTTAGATGAGCAGTTCTTC.

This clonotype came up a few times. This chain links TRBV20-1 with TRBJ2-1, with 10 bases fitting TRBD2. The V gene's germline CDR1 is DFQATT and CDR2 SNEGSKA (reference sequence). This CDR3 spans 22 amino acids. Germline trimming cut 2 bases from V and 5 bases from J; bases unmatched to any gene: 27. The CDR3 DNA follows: TGCAGTGCTAGAAGGATGATAGAGTCGGGGGCTAGCGGGGGACCAACCCACAATGAGCAGTTCTTC. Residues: CSARRMIESGASGGPTHNEQFF.

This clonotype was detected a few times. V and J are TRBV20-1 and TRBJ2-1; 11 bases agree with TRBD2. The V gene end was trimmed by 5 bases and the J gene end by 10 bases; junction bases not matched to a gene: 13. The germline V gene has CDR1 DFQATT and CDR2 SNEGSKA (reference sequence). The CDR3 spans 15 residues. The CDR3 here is CSASRLAGKQWEQFF. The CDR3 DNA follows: TGCAGTGCTTCGAGACTAGCGGGGAAACAATGGGAGCAGTTCTTC.